The rows below give T cell receptor beta chains drawn from one sample of a study of cytomegalovirus exposure and HLA in healthy donors. This table comes from immunoSEQ multiplex PCR, and its TCRdb copy is limited to in-frame clones, with some not included. Its table records about 150,000 clones. The sample was PBMCs. These TCRs come from a woman in her 50s in good health and CMV-seronegative. Each CDR3 is given with its conserved first and last residue. The order of the fields is D gene, V gene, J gene, CDR3 DNA, CDR3 protein. A D gene is named only where the DNA matches it firmly.

-	TRBV30	TRBJ2-3	TGTGCCTGGAAGGGGATTAGCGGCAACACAGATACGCAGTATTTT	CAWKGISGNTDTQYF
-	TRBV2	TRBJ2-7	TGTGCCTCCGATGGGGGGGCGGTTACCTACGAGCAGTACTTC	CASDGGAVTYEQYF
-	TRBV12-5	TRBJ1-2	TGTGCTAGTGGTTTGGAGCCGGGGGGATCCTATGGCTACACCTTC	CASGLEPGGSYGYTF
-	TRBV6-1	TRBJ2-3	TGTGCCAGCAGTGTCCACACAGATACGCAGTATTTT	CASSVHTDTQYF
-	TRBV5-1	TRBJ2-5	TGCGCCAGCAGCGATTCCCGAGGGCAAGAGACCCAGTACTTC	CASSDSRGQETQYF
-	TRBV5-1	TRBJ2-7	TGCGCCAGCAGCTTGGGCGGGGCCAATCCTTACGAGCAGTACTTC	CASSLGGANPYEQYF
-	TRBV7-9	TRBJ2-5	TGTGCCAGCAGCTTATTGACAGGCGCCCCAGGGACCCAGTACTTC	CASSLLTGAPGTQYF
-	TRBV28	TRBJ2-7	TGTGCCAGCAGTAAGCCGGCGGGGGCGGCGCGGACATACGAGCAGTACTTC	CASSKPAGAARTYEQYF
-	TRBV19	TRBJ1-3	TGTGCCAGTAGTATAGAGGCCCGAAACACCATATATTTT	CASSIEARNTIYF
TRBD1	TRBV4-3	TRBJ2-5	TGCGCCAGCAGCCAGGGACAGTATTCGAGTGGAGAGACCCAGTACTTC	CASSQGQYSSGETQYF
-	TRBV4-1	TRBJ1-1	TGCGCCAGCAGCCAAGTCGAGTACAGGTTACGGAACACTGAAGCTTTCTTT	CASSQVEYRLRNTEAFF
TRBD1	TRBV7-2	TRBJ2-7	TGTGCCAGCAGCTTTCCGGGACAGGTCTTTTACGAGCAGTACTTC	CASSFPGQVFYEQYF
TRBD1	TRBV9	TRBJ1-1	TGTGCCAGCAGCCTCCAGGGGGGCACTGAAGCTTTCTTT	CASSLQGGTEAFF
-	TRBV4-1	TRBJ1-5	TGCGCCAGCAGCCAAGCCAGTTTACAGGGTGTTGGTGAGCCCCAGCATTTT	CASSQASLQGVGEPQHF
-	TRBV18	TRBJ2-7	TGTGCCAGCTCACCAGTCGGCAGGGAATCGGGTTTTACCTACGAGCAGTACTTC	CASSPVGRESGFTYEQYF
-	TRBV6-5	TRBJ2-7	TGTGCCAGCTCAACGCGGAGAAGTTATACCTACGAGCAGTACTTC	CASSTRRSYTYEQYF
TRBD1	TRBV11-2	TRBJ1-2	TGTGCCAGCAGCTCAGGGGGCGTTTATGGCTACACCTTC	CASSSGGVYGYTF
TRBD2	TRBV9	TRBJ2-3	TGTGCCAGCAGCGTAGTACTAGCGGGAGGTCCAGATACGCAGTATTTT	CASSVVLAGGPDTQYF
TRBD1	TRBV28	TRBJ1-2	TGTGCCAGCAGTTTGTACCCGGGACAGGTAAACTACACCTTC	CASSLYPGQVNYTF
TRBD2	TRBV28	TRBJ2-1	TGTGCCAGTCATAGCGGGCTCCGCTTGATCTTC	CASHSGLRLIF
TRBD2	TRBV7-3	TRBJ2-3	TGTGCCAGCAGCTTAACAGCTAGCGGGATCCCCACAGATACGCAGTATTTT	CASSLTASGIPTDTQYF
-	TRBV12-5	TRBJ1-6	TGTGCTAGTGCCCCCGACGGCGGTAATTCACCCCTCCACTTT	CASAPDGGNSPLHF
TRBD1	TRBV6-5	TRBJ2-3	TGTGCCACCAAGGGACAGGGAACAGATACGCAGTATTTT	CATKGQGTDTQYF
TRBD2	TRBV18	TRBJ2-2	TGTGCCAGCTCACCACCGGCAGCGGGAGACACCGGGGAGCTGTTTTTT	CASSPPAAGDTGELFF
-	TRBV5-1	TRBJ1-2	TGCGCCAGCAGCGCCGGCACGGGAAACTATGGCTACACCTTC	CASSAGTGNYGYTF
TRBD1	TRBV28	TRBJ2-5	TGTGCCAGCAGTGTACACAGGGGAACGGAGACCCAGTACTTC	CASSVHRGTETQYF
-	TRBV19	TRBJ1-2	TGTGCCAGTGCCCTCAGGGGAAATGGGTTTAACTATGGCTACACCTTC	CASALRGNGFNYGYTF
-	TRBV19	TRBJ1-5	TGTGCCAGCGGGTCCCCCGGGATAGGCAATCAGCCCCAGCATTTT	CASGSPGIGNQPQHF
-	TRBV27	TRBJ2-5	TGTGCCAGCAGATCGCTTCAGGGGCTCCCAGAGACCCAGTACTTC	CASRSLQGLPETQYF
-	TRBV27	TRBJ1-1	TGTGCCAGCAGTTTGGGAGGTCAGTATGAAGCTTTCTTT	CASSLGGQYEAFF
TRBD1	TRBV2	TRBJ1-5	TGTGCCAGCAGCCGGACAGGGGGGAATCAGCCCCAGCATTTT	CASSRTGGNQPQHF
TRBD2	TRBV25-1	TRBJ2-3	TGTGCCAGCGGGGGGGACAGCACAGATACGCAGTATTTT	CASGGDSTDTQYF
TRBD1	TRBV5-1	TRBJ1-5	TGCGCCAGCAGCCCAGGGGGCAACGGCCATCAGCCCCAGCATTTT	CASSPGGNGHQPQHF
TRBD2	TRBV7-2	TRBJ2-3	TGTGCCAGCAGCCTCGACAGCGGGAAAGATTTAGATACGCAGTATTTT	CASSLDSGKDLDTQYF
-	TRBV7-9	TRBJ2-5	TGTGCCAGCAGCTTAGCTACCGGGGTCTGGGAGACCCAGTACTTC	CASSLATGVWETQYF
TRBD1	TRBV10-2	TRBJ2-7	TGCGCCAGCAGTGAGGAGACAGGGAACTACGAGCAGTACTTC	CASSEETGNYEQYF
-	TRBV6-5	TRBJ2-7	TGTGCCAGCAGTTACCCCCGGGATCAGTACGAGCAGTACTTC	CASSYPRDQYEQYF
-	TRBV9	TRBJ1-1	TGTGCCAGCAGCGTACAGGGACTTACTGAAGCTTTCTTT	CASSVQGLTEAFF
TRBD2	TRBV2	TRBJ2-2	TGTGCCAGCATCCCGGACGGGAGGGCCGGGGAGCTGTTTTTT	CASIPDGRAGELFF
TRBD1	TRBV7-2	TRBJ2-3	TGTGCCAGCAGCCCCGGACAGGGAACAGATACGCAGTATTTT	CASSPGQGTDTQYF
TRBD2	TRBV30	TRBJ2-7	TGTGCCTGGGCCGGGGGGACCTACGAGCAGTACTTC	CAWAGGTYEQYF
-	TRBV6-1	TRBJ2-1	TGTGCCAGCACTTCAACAGTATCCTACAATGAGCAGTTCTTC	CASTSTVSYNEQFF
-	TRBV5-1	TRBJ2-4	TGCGCCAGCAGCTCAAATGCTGGGGCTTCGGTTAACATTCAGTACTTC	CASSSNAGASVNIQYF
TRBD2	TRBV7-2	TRBJ2-7	TGTGCCAGCAGGAGGTCCTTTGGCCGGGGGGAGGGTGGGGAGCAGTACTTC	CASRRSFGRGEGGEQYF
-	TRBV5-4	TRBJ2-2	TGTGCCAGCAGCCGGGGGGCGGGGGCTGGGGACACCGGGGAGCTGTTTTTT	CASSRGAGAGDTGELFF
TRBD2	TRBV5-6	TRBJ2-7	TGTGCCAGCATTTCTTTGACTAGCGGGAGGGTAGACGAGCAGTACTTC	CASISLTSGRVDEQYF
TRBD1	TRBV9	TRBJ2-5	TGTGCCAGCAGCTCGATCTTCCGGGACAGGGGGCTAGGGGAGACCCAGTACTTC	CASSSIFRDRGLGETQYF
TRBD2	TRBV20-1	TRBJ2-7	TGCAGTGCCCCACGGGAGGTAGAGCAGTACTTC	CSAPREVEQYF
TRBD1	TRBV18	TRBJ1-2	TGTGCCAGCTCACCCACAGGGGATGCTAACTATGGCTACACCTTC	CASSPTGDANYGYTF
TRBD2	TRBV28	TRBJ2-1	TGTGCCAGCAGTTTATCTCCAGCGGGAGACTGGGCACCTAGAAGCTCCTACAATGAGCAGTTCTTC	CASSLSPAGDWAPRSSYNEQFF
-	TRBV9	TRBJ1-5	TGTGCCAGCAGCGGCCCAGGTAGCAATCAGCCCCAGCATTTT	CASSGPGSNQPQHF
-	TRBV4-3	TRBJ2-1	TGCGCCAGCAGCCAAGATTACCACCGCGGGTTGTACAATGAGCAGTTCTTC	CASSQDYHRGLYNEQFF
TRBD2	TRBV10-3	TRBJ2-7	TGTGCCATCAGTGTCGGGACTAGCGGGGGGACCTACGAGCAGTACTTC	CAISVGTSGGTYEQYF
-	TRBV6-6	TRBJ1-2	TGTGCCAGCAGTTACGATCAGGGTAACTATGGCTACACCTTC	CASSYDQGNYGYTF
-	TRBV9	TRBJ2-3	TGTGCCGGCAGCGTAGATCTAGATACGCAGTATTTT	CAGSVDLDTQYF
-	TRBV5-1	TRBJ2-3	TGCGCCAGCAGCTTGGACAGGCCCCCCACAGATACGCAGTATTTT	CASSLDRPPTDTQYF
-	TRBV9	TRBJ1-1	TGTGCCAGCAGCGTAGGGAGCCTGGGGGGGCAGCTTGAAGCTTTCTTT	CASSVGSLGGQLEAFF
-	TRBV2	TRBJ2-2	TGTGCCAGCAGTGAATTCTCCGGGATTAGCACCGGGGAGCTGTTTTTT	CASSEFSGISTGELFF
TRBD1	TRBV18	TRBJ1-3	TGTGCCAGCTCCCTCTTTGGGACAGGGGGCATTGCCTCTGGAAACACCATATATTTT	CASSLFGTGGIASGNTIYF